The clone carrying this T cell receptor (beta chain) has at least ten counts. What it binds is unknown. From the 5' RACE reads, TCRdb called clonotypes with MiXCR, one entry per CDR3 protein. The sample consists of 140,000 to 150,000 distinct CDR3 sequences, about 6% of them appearing once. V lost 1 base to trimming and J lost 6 bases, with 15 bases between them. The CDR3 contains 15 residues. CDR1 and CDR2 (germline): LGHDT, YNNKEL (reference sequence). This sample was taken from a study of T-cell memory formation after mild COVID-19. Broader study findings: Later expanders leaned toward CD4+, whereas clones contracting from day 15 to 85 were balanced CD4/CD8. Some responding clones appeared in pre-infection memory, suggesting cross-reactive memory joined.

The chain combines TRBV3-1 with TRBJ2-5; no clear D gene. The TCR sequence derives from an adult woman who had mild COVID-19 (a few samples of this study predate the infection). Cell type and time point are not known. Material: PBMCs or a T cell subset sorted from them (not recorded which). CDR3 sequence (DNA): TGTGCCAGCAGCCAAGGCGGCGGCGCCATGCAGACCCAGTACTTC. Amino acids: CASSQGGGAMQTQYF.